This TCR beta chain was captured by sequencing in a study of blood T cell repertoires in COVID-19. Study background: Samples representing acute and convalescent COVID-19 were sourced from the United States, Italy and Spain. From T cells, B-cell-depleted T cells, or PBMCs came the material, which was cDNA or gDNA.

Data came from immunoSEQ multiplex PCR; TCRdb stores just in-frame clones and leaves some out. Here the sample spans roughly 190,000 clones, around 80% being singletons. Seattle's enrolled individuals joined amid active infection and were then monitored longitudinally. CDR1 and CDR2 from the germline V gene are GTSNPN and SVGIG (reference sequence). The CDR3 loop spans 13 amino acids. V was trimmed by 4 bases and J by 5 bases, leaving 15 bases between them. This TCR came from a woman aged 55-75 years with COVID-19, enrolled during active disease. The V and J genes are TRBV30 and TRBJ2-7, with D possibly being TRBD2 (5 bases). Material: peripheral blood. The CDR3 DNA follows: TGTGCCTGGAATGAGGGTCTGGGGAACGAGCAGTACTTC. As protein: CAWNEGLGNEQYF. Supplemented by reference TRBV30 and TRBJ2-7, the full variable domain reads SQTIHQWPATLVQPVGSPLSLECTVEGTSNPNLYWYRQAAGRGLQLLFYSVGIGQISSEVPQNLSASRPQDRQFILSSKKLLLSDSGFYLCAWNEGLGNEQYFGPGTRLTVT.